This T cell receptor beta chain was sequenced in a study of blood T cells in healthy people across ages. General study results and limits: PBMCs were not sorted, which prevented a conclusive comparison of naive versus antigen-experienced cells. For the donors, CMV status was unknown and possibly confounded expanded clonotype changes.

The length of the CDR3 is 17 residues. V was shortened by 5 bases and J by 5 bases, with 21 bases between the two germline ends. CDR1 is SEHNR, CDR2 FQNEAQ, per germline (reference sequence). A second PCR of roughly 7 to 11 cycles used a sample-barcoded 5' primer and a J-beta primer mix. MiXCR, applied by TCRdb to the 5' RACE reads, yields one record per CDR3 protein. Seen here are over 500,000 distinct CDR3 sequences, around a quarter observed once, and the top ten hold approximately 3.5%. Regarding this clonotype: Antigen: not known.

These data were also filed under a second study, of T cells of mothers and their children.

The V call is TRBV7-9, the J call TRBJ2-2; D may be TRBD1 or TRBD2 (5 bases each). The clonotype originates from a boy younger than 10 in good health. The material sequenced was blood. The CDR3 coding sequence is TGTGCCAGCAGCCCAAGCGCAGGGCCCGGAGGAACCGGGGAGCTGTTTTTT. It specifies CASSPSAGPGGTGELFF.